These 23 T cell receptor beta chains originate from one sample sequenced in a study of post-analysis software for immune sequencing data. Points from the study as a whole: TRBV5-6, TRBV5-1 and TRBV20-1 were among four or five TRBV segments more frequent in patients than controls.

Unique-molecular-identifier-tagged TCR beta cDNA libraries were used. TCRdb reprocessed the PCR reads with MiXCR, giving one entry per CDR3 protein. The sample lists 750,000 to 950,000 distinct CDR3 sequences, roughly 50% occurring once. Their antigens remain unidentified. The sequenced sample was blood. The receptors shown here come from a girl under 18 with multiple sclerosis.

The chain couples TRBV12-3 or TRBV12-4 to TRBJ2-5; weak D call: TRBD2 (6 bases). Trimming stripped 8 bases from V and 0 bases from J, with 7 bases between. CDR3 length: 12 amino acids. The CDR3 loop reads CASGEDQETQYF. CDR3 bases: TGTGCCAGCGGGGAGGACCAAGAGACCCAGTACTTC.

CDR3 in DNA: TGTGCCAGCACCTTGGACAGTCCCAATCAGCCCCAGCATTTT. Amino acids: CASTLDSPNQPQHF. This chain connects TRBV12-3 or TRBV12-4 to TRBJ1-5; D possibly corresponds to TRBD1 (6 bases). Trimming left V 7 bases short and J 3 bases short, with 13 bases between. This CDR3 has 14 residues.

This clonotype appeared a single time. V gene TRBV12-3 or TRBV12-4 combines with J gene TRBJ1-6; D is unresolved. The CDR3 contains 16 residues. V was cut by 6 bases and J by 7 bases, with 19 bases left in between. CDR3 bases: TGTGCCAGCAGCCAGAGGACGCGCGGAGCCAATTCACCCCTCCACTTT. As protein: CASSQRTRGANSPLHF.

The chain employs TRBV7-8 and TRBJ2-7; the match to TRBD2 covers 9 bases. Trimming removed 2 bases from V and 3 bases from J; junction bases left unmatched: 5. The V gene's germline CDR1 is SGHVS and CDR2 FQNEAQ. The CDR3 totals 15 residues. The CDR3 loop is CASSLLRGGFYEQYF. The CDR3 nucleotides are TGTGCCAGCAGCTTATTGCGGGGGGGCTTCTACGAGCAGTACTTC.

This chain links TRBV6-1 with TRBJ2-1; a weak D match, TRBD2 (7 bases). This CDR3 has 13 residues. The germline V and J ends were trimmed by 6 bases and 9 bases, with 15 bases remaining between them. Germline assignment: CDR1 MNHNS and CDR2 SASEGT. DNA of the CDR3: TGTGCCAGCAGATGGGGGGGCCGTAGTGAGCAGTTCTTC. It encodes CASRWGGRSEQFF.

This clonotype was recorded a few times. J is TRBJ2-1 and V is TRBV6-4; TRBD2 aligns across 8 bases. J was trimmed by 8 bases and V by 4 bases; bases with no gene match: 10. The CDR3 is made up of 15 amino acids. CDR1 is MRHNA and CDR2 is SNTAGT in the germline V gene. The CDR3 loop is CASSGSSGGIDEQFF. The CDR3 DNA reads TGTGCCAGCAGTGGGTCGAGCGGGGGAATTGATGAGCAGTTCTTC.

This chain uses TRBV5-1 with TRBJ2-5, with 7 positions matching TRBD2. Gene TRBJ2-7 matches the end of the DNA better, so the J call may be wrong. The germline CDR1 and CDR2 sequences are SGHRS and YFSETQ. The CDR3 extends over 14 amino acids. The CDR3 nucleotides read TGCGCCAGCAGCCAACATGCGGGGGCCTACGAGCAGTACTTC. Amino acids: CASSQHAGAYEQYF.

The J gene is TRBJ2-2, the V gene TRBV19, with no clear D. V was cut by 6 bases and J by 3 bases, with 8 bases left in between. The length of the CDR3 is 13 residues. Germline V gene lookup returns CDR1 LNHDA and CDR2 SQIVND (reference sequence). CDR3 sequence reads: CASSPGYTGELFF. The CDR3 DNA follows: TGTGCCAGTAGCCCCGGCTACACCGGGGAGCTGTTTTTT.

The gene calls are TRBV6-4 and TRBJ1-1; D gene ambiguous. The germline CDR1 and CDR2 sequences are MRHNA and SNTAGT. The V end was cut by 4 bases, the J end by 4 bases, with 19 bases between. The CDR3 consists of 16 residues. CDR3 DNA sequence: TGTGCCAGCAGTGTCCCCGGGTACCCCCGGCTCACTGAAGCTTTCTTT. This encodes CASSVPGYPRLTEAFF.

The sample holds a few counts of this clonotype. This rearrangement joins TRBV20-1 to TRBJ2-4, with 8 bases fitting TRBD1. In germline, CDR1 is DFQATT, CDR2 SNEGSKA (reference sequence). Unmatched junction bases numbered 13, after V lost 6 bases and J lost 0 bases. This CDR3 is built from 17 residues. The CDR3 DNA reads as TGCAGTGCACCTCGACAGGGGATGGTATTAGCCAAAAACATTCAGTACTTC. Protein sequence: CSAPRQGMVLAKNIQYF.

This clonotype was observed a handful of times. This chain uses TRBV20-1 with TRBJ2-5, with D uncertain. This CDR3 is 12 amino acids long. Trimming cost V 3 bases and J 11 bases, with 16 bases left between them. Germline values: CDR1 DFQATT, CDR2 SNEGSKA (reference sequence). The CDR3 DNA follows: TGCAGTGCTAGGATCGAGACCGAGAGGCAGTACTTC. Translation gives CSARIETERQYF.

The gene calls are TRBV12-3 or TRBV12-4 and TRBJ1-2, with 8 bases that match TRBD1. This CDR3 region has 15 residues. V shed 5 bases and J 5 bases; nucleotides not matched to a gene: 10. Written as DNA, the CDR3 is TGTGCCAGCAGTCCATTCCTGGGACAGGCTTATGGCTACACCTTC. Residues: CASSPFLGQAYGYTF.

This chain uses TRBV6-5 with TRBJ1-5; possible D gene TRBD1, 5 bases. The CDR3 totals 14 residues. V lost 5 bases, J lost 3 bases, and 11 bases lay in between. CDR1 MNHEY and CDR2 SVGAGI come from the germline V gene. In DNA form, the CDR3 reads TGTGCCAGCAGTCCCCGACAGCTCAATCAGCCCCAGCATTTT. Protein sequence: CASSPRQLNQPQHF.

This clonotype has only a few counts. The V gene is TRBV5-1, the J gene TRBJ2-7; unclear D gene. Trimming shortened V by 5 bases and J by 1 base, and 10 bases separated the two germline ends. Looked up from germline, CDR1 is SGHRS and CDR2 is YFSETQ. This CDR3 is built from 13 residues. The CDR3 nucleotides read TGCGCCAGCAGGGACCCAAATTCCTACGAGCAGTACTTC. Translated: CASRDPNSYEQYF.

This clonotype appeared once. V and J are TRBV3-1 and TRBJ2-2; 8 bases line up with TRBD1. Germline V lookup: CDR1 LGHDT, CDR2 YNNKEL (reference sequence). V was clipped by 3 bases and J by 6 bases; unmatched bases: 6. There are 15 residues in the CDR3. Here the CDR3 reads CASSQPGTGSGELFF. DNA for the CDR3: TGTGCCAGCAGCCAGCCCGGGACAGGATCCGGGGAGCTGTTTTTT.

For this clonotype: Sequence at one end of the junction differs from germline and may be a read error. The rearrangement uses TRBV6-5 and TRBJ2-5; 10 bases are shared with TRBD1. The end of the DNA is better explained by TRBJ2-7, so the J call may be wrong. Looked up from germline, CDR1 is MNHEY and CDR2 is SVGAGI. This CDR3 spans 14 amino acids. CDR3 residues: CASSLTGGSHEQYF. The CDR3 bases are TGTGCCAGCAGCTTGACAGGGGGCTCCCACGAGCAGTACTTC.

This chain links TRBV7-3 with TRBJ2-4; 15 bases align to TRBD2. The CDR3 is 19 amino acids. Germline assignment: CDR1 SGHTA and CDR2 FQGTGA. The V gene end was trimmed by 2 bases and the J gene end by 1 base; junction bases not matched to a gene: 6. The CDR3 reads CASSLVGLAGGTAKNIQYF. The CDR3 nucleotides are TGTGCCAGCAGCTTAGTGGGACTAGCGGGAGGAACGGCCAAAAACATTCAGTACTTC.

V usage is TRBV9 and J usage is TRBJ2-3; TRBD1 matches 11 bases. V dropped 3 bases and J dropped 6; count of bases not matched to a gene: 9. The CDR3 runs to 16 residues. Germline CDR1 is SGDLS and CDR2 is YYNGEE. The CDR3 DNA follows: TGTGCCAGCAGCGCGGACAGGGGGCGCTTTACGGATACGCAGTATTTT. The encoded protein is CASSADRGRFTDTQYF.

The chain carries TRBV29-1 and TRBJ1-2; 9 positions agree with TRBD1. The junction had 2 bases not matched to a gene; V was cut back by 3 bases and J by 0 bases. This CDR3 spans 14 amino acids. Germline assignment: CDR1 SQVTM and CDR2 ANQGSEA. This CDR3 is CSVEGTGTNYGYTF. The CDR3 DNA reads TGCAGCGTTGAGGGGACAGGGACTAACTATGGCTACACCTTC.

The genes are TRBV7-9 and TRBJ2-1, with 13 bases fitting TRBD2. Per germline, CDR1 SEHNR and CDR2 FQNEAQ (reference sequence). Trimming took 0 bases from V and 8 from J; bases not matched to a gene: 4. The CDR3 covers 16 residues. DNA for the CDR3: TGTGCCAGCAGCTTAGCGAGGACTAGCGGGAGCGATGAGCAGTTCTTC. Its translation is CASSLARTSGSDEQFF.

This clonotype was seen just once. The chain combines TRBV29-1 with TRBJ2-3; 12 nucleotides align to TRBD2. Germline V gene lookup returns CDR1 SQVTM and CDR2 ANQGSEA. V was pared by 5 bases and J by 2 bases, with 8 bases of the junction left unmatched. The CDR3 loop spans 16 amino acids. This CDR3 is CSVLWTSGAITDTQYF. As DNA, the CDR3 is TGCAGCGTTCTGTGGACTAGCGGGGCGATCACAGATACGCAGTATTTT.

The CDR3 DNA reads TGTGCCAGCAGCTTTGCGGGAGCAGGGGGCATTGAGCAGTTCTTC. This gives the protein CASSFAGAGGIEQFF. The V gene is TRBV7-2, the J gene TRBJ2-1; TRBD1 might be the D (8 bases). CDR1 and CDR2 from the germline V gene are SGHTA and FQGNSA. Trimming took 3 bases from V and 9 from J, leaving 18 bases between them. This CDR3 has 15 residues.

The chain's CDR3 is CASSLRDRVTGANVLTF. CDR3 nucleotide sequence: TGCGCCAGCAGCCTACGGGACAGGGTAACTGGGGCCAACGTCCTGACTTTC. This rearrangement joins TRBV5-1 to TRBJ2-6; 9 bases match TRBD1. V was clipped by 4 bases and J by 2 bases; unmatched bases: 7. CDR1 and CDR2 (germline): SGHRS, YFSETQ. The CDR3 covers 17 residues.